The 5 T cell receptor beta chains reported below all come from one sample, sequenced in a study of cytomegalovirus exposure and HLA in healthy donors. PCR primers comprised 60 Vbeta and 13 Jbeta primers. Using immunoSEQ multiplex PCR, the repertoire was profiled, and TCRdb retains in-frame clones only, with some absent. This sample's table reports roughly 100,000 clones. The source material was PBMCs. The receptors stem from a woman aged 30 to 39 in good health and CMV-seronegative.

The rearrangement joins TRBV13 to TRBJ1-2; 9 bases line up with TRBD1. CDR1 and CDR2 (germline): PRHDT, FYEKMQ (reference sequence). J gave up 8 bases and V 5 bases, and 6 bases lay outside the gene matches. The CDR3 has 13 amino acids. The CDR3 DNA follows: TGTGCCAGCAGCCTGGACAGGGGAGAAGGCTACACCTTC. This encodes CASSLDRGEGYTF.

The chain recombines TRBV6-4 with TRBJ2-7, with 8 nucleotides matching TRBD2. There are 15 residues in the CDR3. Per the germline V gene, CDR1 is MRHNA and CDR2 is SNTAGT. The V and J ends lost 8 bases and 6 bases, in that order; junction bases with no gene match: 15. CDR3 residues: CASAPRSGSLCEQYF. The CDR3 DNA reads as TGTGCCAGCGCACCGAGGAGCGGGAGTTTATGCGAGCAGTACTTC.

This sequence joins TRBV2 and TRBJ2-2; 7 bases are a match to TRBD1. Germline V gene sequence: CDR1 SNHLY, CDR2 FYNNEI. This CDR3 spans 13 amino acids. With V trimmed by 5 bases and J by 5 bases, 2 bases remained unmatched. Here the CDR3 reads CASSLDRTGELFF. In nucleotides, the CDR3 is TGTGCCAGCAGTTTGGACAGGACCGGGGAGCTGTTTTTT.

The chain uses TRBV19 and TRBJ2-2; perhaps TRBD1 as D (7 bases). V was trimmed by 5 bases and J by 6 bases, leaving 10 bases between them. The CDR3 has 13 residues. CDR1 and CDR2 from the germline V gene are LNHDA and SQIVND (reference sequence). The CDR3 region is CASSFRGAGELFF. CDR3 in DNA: TGTGCCAGTAGTTTCAGGGGGGCCGGGGAGCTGTTTTTT.

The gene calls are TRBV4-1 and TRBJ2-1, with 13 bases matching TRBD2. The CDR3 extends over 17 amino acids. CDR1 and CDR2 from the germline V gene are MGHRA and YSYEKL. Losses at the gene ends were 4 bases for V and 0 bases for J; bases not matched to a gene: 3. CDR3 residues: CASSPGLAGSSYNEQFF. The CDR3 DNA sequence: TGCGCCAGCAGCCCGGGACTAGCGGGGAGCTCCTACAATGAGCAGTTCTTC.